Listed below are T cell receptor beta chains from one sample, sequenced in a study of T-cell memory formation after mild COVID-19. TCRdb analysed the 5' RACE reads with MiXCR anew, one entry per CDR3 protein. The table includes approximately 490,000 distinct CDR3 sequences, approximately 20% detected once. The sequencing sample was made of PBMCs or a T cell subset sorted from them (not recorded which). All receptors derive from an adult woman who had mild COVID-19 (a few samples of this study predate the infection). Cell type and time point are not known. The conserved cysteine and the conserved F or W are not part of the CDR3 here. Clone sizes are given selectively: once, few, many, or a class where the clone is expanded.

v_call	j_call	clone_size	cdr3_aa
TRBV27	TRBJ2-1	few	ASSPSGTRPYNEQF
TRBV27	TRBJ2-2	-	ASSLGEGRNTGELF
TRBV27	TRBJ2-7	-	ASTTSGSYEQY
TRBV20-1	TRBJ2-1	few	SPNVGNEQF
TRBV20-1	TRBJ2-7	few	SAPGPTKNYEQY
TRBV20-1	TRBJ2-7	few	SATDYYEQY
TRBV20-1	TRBJ1-1	few	SARETGVGGIRAEAF
TRBV29-1	TRBJ2-1	few	SVEVRDIWGNEQF
TRBV4-1	TRBJ1-1	-	ASSQVSGRNTEAF
TRBV2	TRBJ2-1	few	ASSEAGRELGEQF
TRBV7-2	TRBJ2-1	-	ASSSRQGFGHEQF
TRBV11-2	TRBJ2-7	-	ASSPRQGPNYEQY
TRBV29-1	TRBJ1-1	few	SVEIGGSRGTEAF
TRBV9	TRBJ2-5	few	ASSVAGTGTQETQY
TRBV18	TRBJ1-5	few	ASSPPGRVEDQPQH
TRBV29-1	TRBJ1-2	-	SVEEAAGVSGYT
TRBV20-1	TRBJ2-3	-	SARDPQGWANTQY
TRBV27	TRBJ1-1	-	ASSVLGRRTEAF
TRBV20-1	TRBJ2-7	few	SANGGGSGYEQY
TRBV7-8	TRBJ1-6	few	ASSLARANSPLH
TRBV30	TRBJ2-1	few	AWSGRGSYNEQF
TRBV7-9	TRBJ1-1	-	AGLRGTEAF
TRBV6-1	TRBJ1-5	once	ASSGAQGRNQPQH
TRBV20-1	TRBJ2-5	-	SASHGLAGGQTQY
TRBV6-6	TRBJ1-5	-	ASTPTGISNQPQH
TRBV29-1	TRBJ1-2	-	SVEEGQGNGYT
TRBV5-1	TRBJ1-1	many	ASSFSGAGNTEAF
TRBV5-8	TRBJ2-3	-	ASPTSAGRTDTQY
TRBV20-1	TRBJ1-4	-	SAAGGDEKLF
TRBV5-5	TRBJ2-7	many	ASSWDFAYEQY
TRBV25-1	TRBJ2-5	-	ASTNRDVQETQY
TRBV12-3/TRBV12-4	TRBJ1-5	-	ASTIRGSNQPQH
TRBV24-1	TRBJ2-2	-	ATSDFGVTGELF
TRBV7-2	TRBJ2-7	-	ASSLRLMMETEQY
TRBV6-5	TRBJ1-6	-	ASSYASTGTLNSPLH
TRBV29-1	TRBJ1-2	-	SVETRDAYGYT